Shown below are 8 T cell receptor beta chains from a single sample sequenced in a study of blood T cells in healthy people across ages. Primed by a sample-barcoded 5' primer and a J-beta primer mix, a second PCR proceeded for 7 to 11 cycles. One entry per CDR3 protein results from TCRdb running MiXCR on the 5' RACE reads. The sample holds 1,500,000 or so distinct CDR3 sequences; 59% are singletons and the top ten take 5% to 7%. Sequenced sample: blood. These TCRs come from a man aged 18 to 30 in good health.

The CDR3 loop reads CASSYKRASNEKLFF. In nucleotides, the CDR3 is TGTGCCAGCAGTTACAAGAGGGCCTCTAATGAAAAACTGTTTTTT. This chain joins TRBV6-2 or TRBV6-3 and TRBJ1-4; D not resolved. V lost 2 bases and J lost 3, with 10 bases in between. The CDR3 extends over 15 amino acids. Germline V lookup: CDR1 MNHEY, CDR2 SVGEGT.

This rearrangement joins TRBV9 to TRBJ2-2, with 8 bases lining up with TRBD2. The germline gives CDR1 SGDLS, CDR2 YYNGEE. V gave up 1 base and J gave up 6 bases; unmatched junction bases: 5. This CDR3 is 15 amino acids long. CDR3: CASSVLAGRSGELFF. The CDR3 DNA follows: TGTGCCAGCAGCGTATTAGCGGGAAGATCCGGGGAGCTGTTTTTT. Looking up the rest from reference TRBV9 and TRBJ2-2 gives the full variable domain: DSGVTQTPKHLITATGQRVTLRCSPRSGDLSVYWYQQSLDQGLQFLIQYYNGEERAKGNILERFSAQQFPDLHSELNLSSLELGDSALYFCASSVLAGRSGELFFGEGSRLTVL.

The rearrangement uses TRBV2 and TRBJ2-3; 8 bases align to TRBD1. CDR1 is SNHLY, CDR2 FYNNEI, per germline. V trimming: 4 bases; J trimming: 2 bases; junction bases outside the gene matches: 5. The CDR3 has 15 residues. As DNA, the CDR3 is TGTGCCAGCAGTGGACAGGGGATATCCACAGATACGCAGTATTTT. Amino acid sequence: CASSGQGISTDTQYF.

V usage is TRBV5-4 and J usage is TRBJ1-1; 7 nucleotides align to TRBD1. There are 14 residues in the CDR3. Germline CDR1 reads SGHNT; CDR2 reads YYREEE (reference sequence). V dropped 4 bases and J dropped 5; count of bases not matched to a gene: 8. DNA for the CDR3: TGTGCCAGCAGCGAACAACAGGGGCGGACTGAAGCTTTCTTT. It yields the protein CASSEQQGRTEAFF.

This clonotype occurred a few times. The J gene is TRBJ2-5, the V gene TRBV4-1; 10 nucleotides agree with TRBD1. The CDR3 has 14 amino acids. CDR1 is MGHRA, CDR2 YSYEKL, per germline. After removal of 5 bases from V and 2 bases from J, the junction contained 2 bases not matched to a gene. As DNA, the CDR3 is TGCGCCAGCAGCGGGACAGGGGTGCAAGAGACCCAGTACTTC. Encoded protein: CASSGTGVQETQYF.

The chain employs TRBV6-5 and TRBJ2-7, with a possible D match to TRBD2 (6 bases). Gene TRBJ2-5 matches the end of the DNA better, so the J call may be wrong. Germline CDR1 and CDR2: MNHEY and SVGAGI. CDR3 length equals 14 residues. CDR3 DNA: TGTGCCAGCAGTCCCCTCCGGGACTGGGAGACCCAGTACTTC. Protein: CASSPLRDWETQYF.

This rearrangement joins TRBV6-2 or TRBV6-3 to TRBJ2-1; 8 bases agree with TRBD2. The V gene end was trimmed by 10 bases and the J gene end by 3 bases; junction bases not matched to a gene: 8. Germline CDR1 is MNHEY and CDR2 is SVGEGT. This CDR3 contains 14 residues. The CDR3 region is CATGRGTSYNEQFF. Here the CDR3 DNA reads TGTGCCACCGGGAGGGGGACTAGCTACAATGAGCAGTTCTTC.

The J gene is TRBJ2-7, the V gene TRBV11-2; a possible D gene is TRBD1 (5 bases). Germline loops: CDR1 SGHAT, CDR2 FQNNGV. Trimming removed 3 bases at V and 2 bases at J, with 14 bases between. This CDR3 is built from 15 residues. The CDR3 loop reads CASSLGMGRAYEQYF. The CDR3 DNA is TGTGCCAGCAGCTTGGGAATGGGCAGGGCCTACGAGCAGTACTTC. The full variable domain, in which reference TRBV11-2 and TRBJ2-7 provide the parts outside the CDR3, is EAGVAQSPRYKIIEKRQSVAFWCNPISGHATLYWYQQILGQGPKLLIQFQNNGVVDDSQLPKDRFSAERLKGVDSTLKIQPAKLEDSAVYLCASSLGMGRAYEQYFGPGTRLTVT.